The clone carrying this T cell receptor (beta chain) appeared many times. Its target is not known. The record originates from a study of T cells in Graves' hyperthyroidism and ophthalmopathy. RNA transcripts gave rise to amplified TCR beta CDR3 regions. A first-round RT-PCR of the TCR CDR3 used the HTBI primer set. One entry per CDR3 protein, called by TCRdb with MiXCR from the multiplex PCR reads. This table holds around 350,000 distinct CDR3 sequences, approximately 14% found once. Each diagnosis drew on symptoms, thyroxine, TRAb, thyroid ultrasound and orbital computed tomography findings. The study collected blood at first hyperthyroidism diagnosis, before any ophthalmopathy symptoms arose. Study observations and caveats: A 13 V-J model separated ophthalmopathy from stable hyperthyroidism.

The receptor was isolated from a woman aged 18-29 years with Graves' hyperthyroidism that later progressed to Graves' ophthalmopathy. Sequenced sample: blood.

The CDR3 coding sequence is TGTGCCAGCAGCTTAATGGGAATGGTTGCGGAGCAGTTCTTC. It encodes CASSLMGMVAEQFF. The rearrangement joins TRBV11-2 to TRBJ2-1; unclear D gene. The germline CDR1 and CDR2 sequences are SGHAT and FQNNGV. This CDR3 contains 14 residues. Trimming cost V 2 bases and J 10 bases, with 15 bases left between them.